Below, 2 T cell receptor beta chains from the same sample are listed, as sequenced in a study of T-cell reconstitution after alpha-beta-depleted transplantation in children. The library targeted TCRbeta and was prepared with unique molecular identifiers. TCRdb redid the calling of the PCR reads with MiXCR, one entry per CDR3 protein. The sample lists some 500,000 distinct CDR3 sequences, approximately 16% occurring once. The sample in question was PBMCs from the stem cell graft donor, obtained from the stem cell graft. Source of these receptors: a human donor who donated a stem cell graft to a child with acute lymphoblastic leukemia.

This clonotype has only a few counts. This sequence joins TRBV24-1 and TRBJ1-2, with D perhaps matching TRBD1 (5 bases). Germline CDR1 and CDR2: KGHDR and SFDVKD. Trimming cost V 4 bases and J 4 bases, with 15 bases left between them. CDR3 length: 15 amino acids. The CDR3 sequence is CATSEPPGRVYGYTF. CDR3 DNA: TGTGCCACCAGTGAGCCCCCGGGACGGGTCTATGGCTACACCTTC.

This clonotype was found many times. CDR3 coding DNA: TGCGCCAGCAGCTTGAAAGTCGGACAGAGGAGCCAAGACACTGAAGCTTTCTTT. Protein product: CASSLKVGQRSQDTEAFF. The J gene is TRBJ1-1, the V gene TRBV5-1; perhaps TRBD1 as D (6 bases). This CDR3 region has 18 residues. The V gene lost 1 base and the J gene lost 3 bases, with 22 bases spanning the gap. Per the germline V gene, CDR1 is SGHRS and CDR2 is YFSETQ.